One sample yielded the 10 T cell receptor beta chains listed below, sequenced in a study of early T cells in non-severe SARS-CoV-2 infection. TCRdb called the 5' RACE reads again in MiXCR, with one record for every CDR3 protein. Among about 80,000 distinct CDR3 sequences, around 10% were seen once, and the ten largest hold about 4.5%. What was sequenced was whole blood. The receptors shown here come from an adult who was a healthcare worker with PCR-confirmed SARS-CoV-2 infection or an uninfected control (not recorded which).

This clonotype has a count of ten or more. The CDR3 DNA reads TGTGCCAGCACCACGAACAGGGATTCACCCCTCCACTTT. It codes for CASTTNRDSPLHF. The V call is TRBV11-2, the J call TRBJ1-6; possibly TRBD1 for D (6 bases). V was shortened by 7 bases and J by 8 bases, with 12 bases between the two germline ends. Per germline, CDR1 SGHAT and CDR2 FQNNGV. The CDR3 has 13 residues.

In its sample, this clonotype was seen a few times. The J gene is TRBJ2-7, the V gene TRBV6-2 or TRBV6-3; 8 bases line up with TRBD1. Germline V gene sequence: CDR1 MNHEY, CDR2 SVGEGT. The CDR3 is 14 amino acids. V shed 7 bases and J 1 base; nucleotides not matched to a gene: 6. The CDR3 DNA reads as TGTGCCAGCACCGCGACAGGGGCATCCTACGAGCAGTACTTC. It is translated as CASTATGASYEQYF.

This chain links TRBV7-2 with TRBJ2-2, with 12 bases aligning to TRBD2. This CDR3 is built from 18 residues. Germline CDR1 and CDR2: SGHTA and FQGNSA. Germline trimming cut 2 bases from V and 4 bases from J; bases unmatched to any gene: 8. The chain's CDR3 is CASSLRTSGDRGTGELFF. In nucleotides, the CDR3 is TGTGCCAGCAGCTTAAGGACTAGCGGGGACCGAGGCACCGGGGAGCTGTTTTTT.

This clonotype was seen many times. V and J are TRBV6-5 and TRBJ1-2; 7 positions agree with TRBD1. Germline V lookup: CDR1 MNHEY, CDR2 SVGAGI. The junction had 11 bases not matched to a gene; V was cut back by 7 bases and J by 6 bases. The CDR3 has 14 residues. The CDR3 bases are TGTGCCAGCACGCCGGCAGCCGGGACAGATGGCTACACCTTC. This codes for CASTPAAGTDGYTF.

V and J are TRBV13 and TRBJ2-7, with D uncertain. CDR3 size: 15 residues. Germline V gene data show CDR1 as PRHDT and CDR2 as FYEKMQ (reference sequence). V was shortened by 5 bases and J by 3 bases, with 17 bases between the two germline ends. The CDR3 here is CASSPGLSGGYEQYF. The CDR3 nucleotides read TGTGCCAGCAGCCCGGGCCTCTCCGGTGGCTACGAGCAGTACTTC.

This chain connects TRBV5-5 to TRBJ1-3; D is unresolved. V lost 4 bases and J lost 2, with 7 bases in between. This CDR3 has 13 residues. Germline-derived CDR1 and CDR2 are SGHKS and YYEKEE (reference sequence). The CDR3, as DNA: TGTGCCAGCAGCGAGGATCCTGGAAACACCATATATTTT. Its translation is CASSEDPGNTIYF.

This clonotype has a handful of counts. The chain has TRBV3-1 and TRBJ2-3; 7 nucleotides agree with TRBD2. The CDR3 totals 15 residues. Germline loops: CDR1 LGHDT, CDR2 YNNKEL (reference sequence). J was trimmed by 1 base and V by 4 bases; bases with no gene match: 5. The CDR3 loop is CASSPTGGRTDTQYF. CDR3 DNA: TGTGCCAGCAGCCCTACGGGGGGACGCACAGATACGCAGTATTTT.

There are a few counts of this clonotype. The CDR3 reads CSAYMTGPMNTEAFF. The CDR3 bases are TGCAGTGCTTACATGACAGGGCCCATGAACACTGAAGCTTTCTTT. The V gene is TRBV20-1, the J gene TRBJ1-1; 7 bases align to TRBD1. J gave up 0 bases and V 5 bases, and 9 bases lay outside the gene matches. This CDR3 spans 15 amino acids. Germline V gives CDR1 DFQATT, CDR2 SNEGSKA (reference sequence).

In its sample, this clonotype was seen a few times. J is TRBJ1-5 and V is TRBV29-1, with 11 positions matching TRBD1. Germline V lookup: CDR1 SQVTM, CDR2 ANQGSEA. This CDR3 has 14 amino acids. The junction had 5 bases not matched to a gene; V was cut back by 6 bases and J by 4 bases. The CDR3 DNA reads as TGCAGCGTCACCGGGACAGGGGGGAATCAGCCCCAGCATTTT. This codes for CSVTGTGGNQPQHF.

The chain combines TRBV3-1 with TRBJ2-1; TRBD1 agrees at 7 bases. The junction had 8 bases not matched to a gene; V was cut back by 6 bases and J by 3 bases. The CDR3 length is 15 residues. Per germline, CDR1 LGHDT and CDR2 YNNKEL (reference sequence). The CDR3 sequence: CASREERGLYNEQFF. The CDR3 DNA sequence: TGTGCCAGCAGGGAAGAAAGGGGGCTCTACAATGAGCAGTTCTTC.